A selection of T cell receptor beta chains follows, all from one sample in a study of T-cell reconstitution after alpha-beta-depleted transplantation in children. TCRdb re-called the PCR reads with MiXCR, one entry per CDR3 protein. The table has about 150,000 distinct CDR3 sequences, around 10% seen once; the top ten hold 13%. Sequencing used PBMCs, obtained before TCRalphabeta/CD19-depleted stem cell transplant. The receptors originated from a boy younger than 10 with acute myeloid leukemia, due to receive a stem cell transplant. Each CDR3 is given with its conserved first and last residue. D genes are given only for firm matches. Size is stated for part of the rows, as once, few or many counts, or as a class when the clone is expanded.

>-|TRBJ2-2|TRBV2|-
TGTGCCAGCAGCGTCACAGGAGGGGAGCTGTTTTTT
CASSVTGGELFF
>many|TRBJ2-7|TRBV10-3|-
TGTGCCATCAGAGACAGCACCTACGAGCAGTACTTC
CAIRDSTYEQYF
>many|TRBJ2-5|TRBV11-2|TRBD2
TGTGCCAGCAGCAATCAAGGACTAGAAGAGACCCAGTACTTC
CASSNQGLEETQYF
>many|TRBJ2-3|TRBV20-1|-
TGCAGTGCAAGATCCAACAGGTTACGCACAGATACGCAGTATTTT
CSARSNRLRTDTQYF
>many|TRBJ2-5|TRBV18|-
TGTGCCAGCTCACCGACAGAGCAAGAGACCCAGTACTTC
CASSPTEQETQYF
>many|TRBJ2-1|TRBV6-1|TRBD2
TGTGCCAGTATGGACGGGGGGGCCAGGGATGAGCAGTTCTTC
CASMDGGARDEQFF
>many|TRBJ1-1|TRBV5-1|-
TGCGCCAGCAGCTTGGTGGGCAGCTTGACTGAAGCTTTCTTT
CASSLVGSLTEAFF
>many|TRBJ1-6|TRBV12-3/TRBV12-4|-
TGTGCCAGCAGTCGCAGAACGGGGGGTAATTCACCCCTCCACTTT
CASSRRTGGNSPLHF
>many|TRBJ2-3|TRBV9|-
TGTGCCAGCAGCGTAGATCTAGCTCGACCCGCAAATTTT
CASSVDLARPANF
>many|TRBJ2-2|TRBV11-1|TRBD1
TGTGCCAGCAGCTTAGCCCCCGGGACAGGGGGCCTCACCGGGGAGCTGTTTTTT
CASSLAPGTGGLTGELFF
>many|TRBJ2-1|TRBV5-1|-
TGCGCCAGCACCATATCCCCGAACAATGAGCAGTTCTTC
CASTISPNNEQFF
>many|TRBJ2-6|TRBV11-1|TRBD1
TGTGCCAGCAGACCTACTGACAGGGCAATTGGTGGGGCCAACGTCCTGACTTTC
CASRPTDRAIGGANVLTF
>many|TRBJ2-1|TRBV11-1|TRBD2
TGTGCCAGCAGCTTAGTCGGTAGCGGGGCTTACAATGAGCAGTTCTTC
CASSLVGSGAYNEQFF
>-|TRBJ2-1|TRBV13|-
TGTGTCAGTAGCTTCCCCAGCTCCTACAATGAGCAGTTCTTC
CVSSFPSSYNEQFF
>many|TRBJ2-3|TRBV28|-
TGTGCCAGCAGTCCTATTGGCCTCCAGCAGGGGGACTTCACAGATACGCAGTATTTT
CASSPIGLQQGDFTDTQYF
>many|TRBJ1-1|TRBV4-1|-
TGCGCCACCCCCGAGACTTTCTTT
CATPETFF
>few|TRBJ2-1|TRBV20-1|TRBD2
TGCAGTGCCGCGACTAGCGGGGCCATCATTCACTACAATGAGCAGTTCTTC
CSAATSGAIIHYNEQFF
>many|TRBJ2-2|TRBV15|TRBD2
TGTGCCACCAGCAGAGATTTAGGACTAGCGGGAGGGCCAGGCGGGGAGCTGTTTTTT
CATSRDLGLAGGPGGELFF
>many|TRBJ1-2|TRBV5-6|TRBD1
TGTGCCAGCAGCCGGGACAGGGACTATGGCTACACCTTC
CASSRDRDYGYTF
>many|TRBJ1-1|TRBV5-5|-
TGTGCCAGCAGGTCGGGAGCTGAAGCTTTCTTT
CASRSGAEAFF
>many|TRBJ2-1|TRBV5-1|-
TGCGCCACCTCGGACGTAGGCAATGAGCAGTTCTTC
CATSDVGNEQFF
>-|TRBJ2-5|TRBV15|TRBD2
TGTGCCACCAGCAGAGATGCTGCGGGAGTGGAGACCCAGTACTTC
CATSRDAAGVETQYF
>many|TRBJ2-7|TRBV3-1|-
TGTGCCAGCAGCCCGGAGGGGACCCCCTACGAGCAGTACTTC
CASSPEGTPYEQYF
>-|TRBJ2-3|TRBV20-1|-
TGCAGTGCTCCGTGGGCAGGGGATACCACAGATACGCAGTATTTT
CSAPWAGDTTDTQYF
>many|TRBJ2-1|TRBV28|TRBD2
TGTGCCAGCAGTCCTGTAGCGGGAGTCATCAATGAGCAGTTCTTC
CASSPVAGVINEQFF
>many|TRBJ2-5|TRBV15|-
TGTGCCACCAGCAGAGATACTAACAGGGTACCGAAGACCCAGTACTTC
CATSRDTNRVPKTQYF
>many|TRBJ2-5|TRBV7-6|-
TGTGCCAGCAGCTTATCGGTCCCGGGCCTCCAAGAGACCCAGTACTTC
CASSLSVPGLQETQYF
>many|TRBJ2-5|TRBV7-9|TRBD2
TGTGCCAGCAGCTTAATCGCGACTAGCGGCAAACAAGAGACCCAGTACTTC
CASSLIATSGKQETQYF
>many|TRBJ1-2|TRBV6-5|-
TGTGCCAGCAGCCCCGCGTGGGGGAATGGCTACACCTTC
CASSPAWGNGYTF
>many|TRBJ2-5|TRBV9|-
TGTGCCAGCAGCGTAGGGAGTCTTCTAGAGACCCAGTACTTC
CASSVGSLLETQYF
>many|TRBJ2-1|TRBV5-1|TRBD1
TGCGCCAGCAGCACCAGGACAGGGGACAATGAGCAGTTCTTC
CASSTRTGDNEQFF
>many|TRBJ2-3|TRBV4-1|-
TGCGCCAGCAGCCAATTCTTACGTTCAGATACGCAGTATTTT
CASSQFLRSDTQYF
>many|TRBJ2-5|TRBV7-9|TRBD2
TGTGCCAGCGGGAGGGCCGGGGAGACCCAGTACTTC
CASGRAGETQYF
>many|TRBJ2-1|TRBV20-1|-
TGCAGTGTTGCGATACTTCGTAGTGAGCAGTTCTTC
CSVAILRSEQFF
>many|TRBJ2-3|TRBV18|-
TGTGCCAGCTCACCACTAGTCCCGGGCACAGATACGCAGTATTTT
CASSPLVPGTDTQYF
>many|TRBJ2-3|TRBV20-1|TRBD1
TGCAGTGCCCATAGGACAGGGGATTTCTCAGATACGCAGTATTTT
CSAHRTGDFSDTQYF
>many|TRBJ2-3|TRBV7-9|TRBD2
TGTGCCAGCAGCCGGGGACTAGCGGGCACAGATACGCAGTATTTT
CASSRGLAGTDTQYF
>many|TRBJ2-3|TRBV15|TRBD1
TGTGCCACGGGACAGGGGGCTATAAGCACAGATACGCAGTATTTT
CATGQGAISTDTQYF
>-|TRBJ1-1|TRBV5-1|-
TGCGCCAGCAGCTTGGGCGGGCCGAACACTGAAGCTTTCTTT
CASSLGGPNTEAFF
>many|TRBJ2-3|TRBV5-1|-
TGCGCCAGCAGCTTCGGCTTCGAGACCAGCACAGATACGCAGTATTTT
CASSFGFETSTDTQYF
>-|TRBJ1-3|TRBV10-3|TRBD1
TGTGCCATCAGGACAGGGGGCTCTGGAAACACCATATATTTT
CAIRTGGSGNTIYF
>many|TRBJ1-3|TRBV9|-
TGTGCCAGCAGCGTAGAAGGGGATATCGCCCCAACTTCGGGGTTT
CASSVEGDIAPTSGF
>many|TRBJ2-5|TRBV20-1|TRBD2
TGCAGTGCTAGAGATCTATCGGGGGGGCCAGAGACCCAGTACTTC
CSARDLSGGPETQYF
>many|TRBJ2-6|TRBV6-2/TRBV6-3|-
TGTGCCAGCAGTCCCTACTCCTCTGGGGCCAACGTCCTGACTTTC
CASSPYSSGANVLTF
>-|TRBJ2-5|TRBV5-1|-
TGCGCCAGCAGCACAGGGACGGCGGAGACCCAGTACTTC
CASSTGTAETQYF
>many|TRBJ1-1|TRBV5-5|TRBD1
TGTGCCAGCAGCTTGGTGGGGACAGGAGTGGCTTTCTTT
CASSLVGTGVAFF
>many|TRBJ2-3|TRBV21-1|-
TGTGCCAGCACCCTTTGGGGGACAGTAAAAGATACGCAGTATTTT
CASTLWGTVKDTQYF
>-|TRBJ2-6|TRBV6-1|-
TGTGCCAGCAGTGAAATTCCGGGCCCTTATAGCTCTGGGGCCAACGTCCTGACTTTC
CASSEIPGPYSSGANVLTF
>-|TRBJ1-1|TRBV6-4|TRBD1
TGTGCCAGCAGTGGCTTACAGGGGAGTACTGAAGCTTTCTTT
CASSGLQGSTEAFF
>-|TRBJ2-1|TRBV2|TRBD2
TGTGCCAGCAGTGAAGCAGTTTGGCGGGGGGGTTTCAATGAGCAGTTCTTC
CASSEAVWRGGFNEQFF
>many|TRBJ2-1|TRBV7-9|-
TGTGCCAGCAGACGAACGTGGGCAGGGACCTACAATGAGCAGTTCTTC
CASRRTWAGTYNEQFF
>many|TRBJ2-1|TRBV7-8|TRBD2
TGTGCCAGCAGCCGTACTAGCGGGGGTGATGAGCAGTTCTTC
CASSRTSGGDEQFF
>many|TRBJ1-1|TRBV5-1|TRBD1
TGCGCCAGCACAACAGGGGAGGGCACTGAAGCTTTCTTT
CASTTGEGTEAFF
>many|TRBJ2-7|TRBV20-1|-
TGCAGTGCTAGAGACCCCGACAGATACTACGAGCAGTACTTC
CSARDPDRYYEQYF
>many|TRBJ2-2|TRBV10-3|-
TGTGCCATCAGTGAGAAGCCTAGTCAGACCGGGGAGCTGTTTTTT
CAISEKPSQTGELFF